These T cell receptor beta chains were read from a single sample in a study of blood T cell repertoires in COVID-19. TCRdb's copy holds only in-frame clones and misses some; the assay was immunoSEQ multiplex PCR. The sample lists around 99,000 clones, 90% occurring once. The sequencing sample was made of peripheral blood. The receptor source for this set is a man aged 50-59 years with acute or convalescent COVID-19. Each CDR3 is given with its conserved first and last residue. D genes are given only for firm matches. Clone size is given for some rows only: seen once, a few or many times, or a class if the clone is expanded.

clone size	V gene	D gene	J gene	CDR3 protein	CDR3 DNA
-	TRBV6-5	-	TRBJ2-4	CASSTGAKNIQYF	TGTGCCAGCAGTACAGGGGCCAAAAACATTCAGTACTTC
-	TRBV7-2	TRBD1	TRBJ1-5	CASSLEGTGYQPQHF	TGTGCCAGCAGCTTAGAGGGGACAGGGTATCAGCCCCAGCATTTT
-	TRBV6-5	-	TRBJ1-2	CAAKRGKGTGYTF	TGTGCCGCCAAACGGGGGAAGGGGACGGGATACACCTTC
-	TRBV7-9	-	TRBJ2-7	CASSIRGHPPYEQYF	TGTGCCAGCAGCATCAGGGGCCACCCTCCTTACGAGCAGTACTTC
-	TRBV27	-	TRBJ2-2	CASSTGRGSGELFF	TGTGCCAGCAGCACGGGAAGGGGGTCGGGGGAGCTGTTTTTT
-	TRBV5-1	-	TRBJ1-4	CASSLGAQTNEKLFF	TGCGCCAGCAGCTTGGGGGCGCAGACTAATGAAAAACTGTTTTTT
-	TRBV7-9	TRBD1	TRBJ1-1	CASSLATGTEAFF	TGTGCCAGCAGCTTAGCGACAGGGACAGAAGCTTTCTTT
-	TRBV5-5	-	TRBJ1-5	CASSSYTGPQPQHF	TGTGCCAGCAGCTCCTATACAGGGCCCCAGCCCCAGCATTTT
-	TRBV6-5	-	TRBJ2-3	CASSYRRRESTDTQYF	TGTGCCAGCAGTTACAGGCGGCGCGAATCCACAGATACGCAGTATTTT
once	TRBV4-2	-	TRBJ2-1	CASSQDLGLTPPTYNEQFF	TGTGCCAGCAGCCAAGATCTAGGACTCACCCCTCCAACTTACAATGAGCAGTTCTTC
-	TRBV6-4	TRBD2	TRBJ2-1	CASSRFSGSYNEQFF	TGTGCCAGCAGTAGATTTAGCGGGAGCTACAATGAGCAGTTCTTC
-	TRBV30	-	TRBJ2-4	CAWSNRGGTKNIQYF	TGTGCCTGGAGTAACAGGGGGGGAACCAAAAACATTCAGTACTTC
-	TRBV19	-	TRBJ2-7	CASSPAAGSYEQYF	TGTGCCAGTAGTCCAGCTGCGGGCTCCTACGAGCAGTACTTC
-	TRBV2	-	TRBJ1-3	CASSFDLTGNTIYF	TGTGCCAGCAGTTTCGACTTAACTGGAAACACCATATATTTT
-	TRBV18	TRBD1	TRBJ2-1	CASSYRGYNEQFF	TGTGCCAGCTCATACAGGGGGTACAATGAGCAGTTCTTC
-	TRBV6-5	TRBD1	TRBJ2-7	CATPQGQDLYEQYF	TGTGCCACCCCCCAGGGACAGGACCTCTACGAGCAGTACTTC
-	TRBV27	TRBD2	TRBJ2-1	CASSLVGTSGINEQFF	TGTGCCAGCAGTTTAGTGGGGACTAGCGGGATCAATGAGCAGTTCTTC
-	TRBV5-1	-	TRBJ1-1	CASSFGGPPPGGTEAFF	TGCGCCAGCAGCTTCGGGGGGCCCCCCCCAGGAGGCACTGAAGCTTTCTTT
once	TRBV5-4	-	TRBJ1-1	CASSIGFMNTEAFF	TGTGCCAGCAGTATCGGGTTTATGAACACTGAAGCTTTCTTT
-	TRBV10-2	TRBD1	TRBJ1-5	CASSELRGQISNQPQHF	TGCGCCAGCAGTGAGTTAAGGGGACAGATTAGCAATCAGCCCCAGCATTTT
-	TRBV5-1	-	TRBJ1-1	CASSLGGHTEAFF	TGCGCCAGCAGCTTGGGGGGGCATACTGAAGCTTTCTTT
-	TRBV18	-	TRBJ2-5	CASSPGNSYLVQETQYF	TGTGCCAGCTCACCAGGAAATAGCTACTTAGTCCAAGAGACCCAGTACTTC
-	TRBV6-1	-	TRBJ1-1	CASSEALLVMPEAFF	TGTGCCAGCAGTGAAGCGCTTCTAGTTATGCCTGAAGCTTTCTTT
-	TRBV20-1	TRBD2	TRBJ2-1	CSASSIRTSATYNEQFF	TGCAGTGCTAGTAGTATTCGGACTAGCGCGACATACAATGAGCAGTTCTTC
-	TRBV5-1	TRBD1	TRBJ2-6	CASSLARDRESGANVLTF	TGCGCCAGCAGCCTTGCCCGGGACAGGGAAAGTGGGGCCAACGTCCTGACTTTC
-	TRBV5-5	TRBD1	TRBJ1-4	CASSVRTGNEKLFF	TGTGCCAGCAGCGTAAGGACAGGGAATGAAAAACTGTTTTTT
once	TRBV11-2	TRBD1	TRBJ1-2	CASSPGTGKGYGYTF	TGTGCCAGCAGCCCCGGGACAGGGAAGGGCTATGGCTACACCTTC
-	TRBV7-9	TRBD1	TRBJ1-1	CASSSWTGRDTEAFF	TGTGCCAGCAGCTCTTGGACAGGGAGAGACACTGAAGCTTTCTTT
-	TRBV30	TRBD1	TRBJ2-7	CAWNYRGPRPRYEQYF	TGTGCCTGGAACTACAGGGGACCCCGCCCCCGCTACGAGCAGTACTTC
once	TRBV18	-	TRBJ2-2	CASSPFVRGVSGELFF	TGTGCCAGCTCACCATTTGTCAGGGGCGTCAGCGGGGAGCTGTTTTTT
-	TRBV3-1/TRBV3-2	-	TRBJ2-1	CASSYQGSYNEQFF	TGTGCCAGCAGTTATCAGGGCTCCTACAATGAGCAGTTCTTC
-	TRBV10-1	TRBD1	TRBJ2-5	CASSDVAGGRETQYF	TGCGCCAGCAGTGATGTGGCAGGGGGCCGCGAGACCCAGTACTTC
-	TRBV5-5	TRBD1	TRBJ1-1	CASSYTGGTEAFF	TGTGCCAGCAGCTACACAGGGGGCACTGAAGCTTTCTTT
-	TRBV6-6	TRBD2	TRBJ2-7	CASSPLAGGGEQYF	TGTGCCAGCAGTCCTTTAGCGGGAGGTGGCGAGCAGTACTTC
medium-sized	TRBV19	-	TRBJ2-3	CASSIGAGLTDTQYF	TGTGCCAGTAGTATAGGGGCGGGACTCACAGATACGCAGTATTTT
-	TRBV20-1	-	TRBJ2-1	CSASIRVFDRTNLSSYNEQFF	TGCAGTGCTAGTATTCGAGTGTTCGACAGAACTAACCTTAGCTCCTACAATGAGCAGTTCTTC
-	TRBV4-1	TRBD1	TRBJ1-6	CASSLDRGPGNSPLHF	TGCGCCAGCAGCCTCGACAGGGGGCCGGGGAATTCACCCCTCCACTTT
-	TRBV6-6	-	TRBJ2-5	CAGSEAGGQETQYF	TGTGCCGGAAGCGAAGCGGGTGGCCAAGAGACCCAGTACTTC
-	TRBV14	-	TRBJ1-6	CASSWEGSPLHF	TGTGCCAGCTCCTGGGAGGGTTCACCCCTCCACTTT
-	TRBV7-2	-	TRBJ2-4	CASSLGWALPPGNF	TGTGCCAGCAGCTTAGGTTGGGCCCTCCCCCCAGGGAACTTC
-	TRBV9	TRBD2	TRBJ2-2	CASSAVAGWNTGELFF	TGTGCCAGCAGCGCGGTAGCGGGATGGAACACCGGGGAGCTGTTTTTT
-	TRBV2	-	TRBJ2-7	CASSGGGDGYEQYF	TGTGCCAGCAGTGGGGGCGGGGATGGATACGAGCAGTACTTC
-	TRBV7-2	TRBD1	TRBJ1-5	CASSPGGNSNQPQHF	TGTGCCAGCAGCCCAGGGGGAAATAGCAATCAGCCCCAGCATTTT
-	TRBV5-1	-	TRBJ1-3	CASSLNPGLLSGNTIYF	TGCGCCAGCAGCTTGAACCCGGGACTGCTCTCTGGAAACACCATATATTTT
-	TRBV5-6	-	TRBJ1-1	CASSPDGSGYTEAFF	TGTGCCAGCAGCCCGGATGGCAGCGGATACACTGAAGCTTTCTTT
-	TRBV4-1	TRBD1	TRBJ1-2	CASSQGAGTGNGYTF	TGCGCCAGCAGCCAAGGGGCCGGGACAGGGAATGGCTACACCTTC
-	TRBV30	TRBD2	TRBJ2-3	CASLPQREGRSDTQYF	TGTGCCTCCCTCCCCCAGCGGGAGGGCCGATCAGATACGCAGTATTTT
-	TRBV4-2	TRBD1	TRBJ2-5	CASSRALDRGETQYF	TGTGCCAGCAGCCGAGCCTTGGACAGGGGAGAGACCCAGTACTTC
few	TRBV7-9	-	TRBJ1-3	CASKILTASSGNTIYF	TGTGCCAGCAAAATTCTGACAGCCAGCTCTGGAAACACCATATATTTT
-	TRBV5-1	-	TRBJ2-2	CASSFLTGSPGELFF	TGCGCCAGCAGCTTCCTTACAGGGAGTCCCGGGGAGCTGTTTTTT
-	TRBV9	-	TRBJ2-1	CASSPSSTYNEQFF	TGTGCCAGCAGCCCGAGCTCGACCTACAATGAGCAGTTCTTC
-	TRBV30	TRBD2	TRBJ2-1	CAWSIAGGSLGEQFF	TGTGCCTGGAGTATAGCGGGAGGCAGTCTTGGTGAGCAGTTCTTC
-	TRBV7-2	-	TRBJ1-2	CASSSILGRTYGYTF	TGTGCCAGCAGCTCAATCTTGGGGCGCACCTATGGCTACACCTTC